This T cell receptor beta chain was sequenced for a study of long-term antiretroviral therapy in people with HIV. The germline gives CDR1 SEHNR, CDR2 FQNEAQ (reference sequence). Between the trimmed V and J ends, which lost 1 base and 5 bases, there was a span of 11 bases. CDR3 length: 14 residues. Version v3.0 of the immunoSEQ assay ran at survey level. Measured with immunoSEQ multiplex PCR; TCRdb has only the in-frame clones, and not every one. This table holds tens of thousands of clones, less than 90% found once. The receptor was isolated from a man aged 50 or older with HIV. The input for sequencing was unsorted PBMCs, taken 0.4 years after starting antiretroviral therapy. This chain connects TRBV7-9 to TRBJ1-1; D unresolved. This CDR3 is CASSLEGLYTEAFF. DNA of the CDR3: TGTGCCAGCAGCTTAGAGGGTTTATATACTGAAGCTTTCTTT.